The 26 T cell receptor beta chains reported below all come from one sample, sequenced in a study of regulatory T cells in long-lasting Graves disease. The time point denotes: persistent/refractory GD, antithyroid drugs over 5 years with positive TRAb. After RNA was extracted from PBMCs, the TCR library was made from it. CDR3 regions were amplified by Arm-PCR using iRepertoire HTBI primers to build TCR beta libraries. TCRdb recomputed calls from the multiplex PCR reads with MiXCR, one row per CDR3 protein. Seen here are 400,000 to 500,000 distinct CDR3 sequences, around a fifth observed once, and the top ten hold about an eighth. Sequences were derived from peripheral blood mononuclear cells (PBMCs), sampled when the disease was refractory, from a patient treated with antithyroid drugs. The receptors were gathered from a female donor with Graves disease.

At least ten counts were recorded for this clonotype. The CDR3: CSAGRTGGQGVTEAFF. CDR3 DNA sequence: TGCAGCGCTGGGAGAACAGGGGGACAGGGGGTCACTGAAGCTTTCTTT. The chain employs TRBV29-1 and TRBJ1-1, with 11 bases identical to TRBD1. V trimming: 7 bases; J trimming: 4 bases; junction bases outside the gene matches: 14. Germline loops: CDR1 SQVTM, CDR2 ANQGSEA. The CDR3 loop spans 16 amino acids.

Comments on this clonotype: A read error may explain this, as a much larger clone is one base away. Since the CDR3 does not end with the conserved phenylalanine or tryptophan, this likely comes from a read error. This chain joins TRBV7-2 and TRBJ2-5; no clear D gene. V lost 1 base to trimming and J lost 4 bases, with 7 bases between them. Germline CDR1 and CDR2: SGHTA and FQGNSA. The CDR3 totals 13 residues. CDR3 DNA sequence: TGTGCCAGCAGCTTAGGCGAGCGAGAGACCCAGTACCTC. Amino acids: CASSLGERETQYL.

The gene calls are TRBV5-1 and TRBJ2-3; 14 positions match TRBD2. The V gene's germline CDR1 is SGHRS and CDR2 YFSETQ. The CDR3 extends over 16 amino acids. After removal of 4 bases from V and 2 bases from J, the junction contained 3 bases not matched to a gene. The CDR3 bases are TGCGCCAGCAGCGCGGGACTAGCGGGAGACACAGATACGCAGTATTTT. This encodes CASSAGLAGDTDTQYF.

With regard to this clonotype: One base away lies a much larger clone, so this may be a sequencing read error. The V call is TRBV19, the J call TRBJ1-1, with TRBD1 as a possible D gene (5 bases). This CDR3 spans 16 amino acids. In germline, CDR1 is LNHDA, CDR2 SQIVND (reference sequence). V was pared by 11 bases and J by 1 base, with 23 bases between. CDR3 region: CAGKIAQGARNTEAFF. The CDR3 region has the DNA TGTGCCGGTAAGATAGCTCAAGGGGCACGGAACACTGAAGCTTTCTTT.

In this sample, this clonotype turned up a few times. This rearrangement joins TRBV7-2 to TRBJ1-2, with a weak D call TRBD1 (5 bases). Between the trimmed V and J ends, which lost 1 base and 5 bases, there was a span of 20 bases. This CDR3 comprises 17 residues. CDR1 is SGHTA and CDR2 is FQGNSA in the germline V gene. The CDR3 DNA is TGTGCCAGCAGCTTAGTAGGTTGGGGGTCCCTACAATATGGCTACACCTTC. Translation gives CASSLVGWGSLQYGYTF.

In its sample, this clonotype was seen many times. The chain links TRBV28 to TRBJ2-5; D call uncertain. V lost 8 bases and J lost 1, with 11 bases in between. Germline V lookup: CDR1 MDHEN, CDR2 SYDVKM. There are 13 residues in the CDR3. CDR3 sequence reads: CASGPGRQETQYF. The DNA of the CDR3 is TGTGCCAGCGGTCCAGGACGCCAAGAGACCCAGTACTTC.

This clonotype was counted many times. V gene TRBV28 combines with J gene TRBJ1-1; tentatively, D is TRBD1 (5 bases). CDR3 length: 14 residues. CDR1 MDHEN and CDR2 SYDVKM come from the germline V gene. V lost 4 bases and J lost 1, with 10 bases in between. CDR3 in amino acids: CASSSDRPNTEAFF. DNA of the CDR3: TGTGCCAGCAGTTCCGACAGACCGAACACTGAAGCTTTCTTT.

The CDR3 loop is CAWGGLNTEAFF. In DNA, the CDR3 is TGTGCCTGGGGGGGCCTGAACACTGAAGCTTTCTTT. The rearrangement uses TRBV30 and TRBJ1-1; D may be TRBD1 (6 bases). CDR1 and CDR2 (germline): GTSNPN, SVGIG (reference sequence). The CDR3 totals 12 residues. Trimming cost V 5 bases and J 0 bases, with 7 bases left between them.

This clonotype occurred once. CDR3 sequence: CASTGGAWAQETQYF. The CDR3 bases are TGTGCCAGCACCGGGGGGGCCTGGGCTCAAGAGACCCAGTACTTC. The rearrangement joins TRBV6-1 to TRBJ2-5; 8 nucleotides agree with TRBD2. The CDR3 consists of 15 residues. The J segment lost 2 bases and the V segment lost 7 bases, leaving 9 bases of the junction unmatched. CDR1 and CDR2 from the germline V gene are MNHNS and SASEGT.

This chain joins TRBV5-1 and TRBJ2-2, with 9 nucleotides matching TRBD1. Trimming took 0 bases from V and 6 from J; bases not matched to a gene: 3. Germline CDR1 SGHRS, CDR2 YFSETQ. The CDR3 extends over 15 amino acids. DNA of the CDR3: TGCGCCAGCAGCTTGGTTGGACAGGGGTCCGGGGAGCTGTTTTTT. Translated, it gives CASSLVGQGSGELFF.

V is TRBV5-4 and J is TRBJ2-7; maybe TRBD2 (6 bases). The germline V gene encodes CDR1 SGHNT and CDR2 YYREEE (reference sequence). This CDR3 has 16 amino acids. Trimming stripped 4 bases from V and 0 bases from J, with 17 bases between. The DNA of the CDR3 is TGTGCCAGCAGCCCCTCGCTAGCGTATAGCTCCTACGAGCAGTACTTC. This gives the protein CASSPSLAYSSYEQYF.

This clonotype was seen at least ten times. The CDR3 DNA follows: TGTGCCAGCAGCCAAGGGAAGAGAAATGGCTACACCTTC. It encodes CASSQGKRNGYTF. The genes are TRBV3-2 and TRBJ1-2. TRBV3-2 is a pseudogene locus. The CDR3 runs to 13 residues.

The chain employs TRBV4-3 and TRBJ1-4; no reliable D call. The CDR3 contains 15 residues. The V end was cut by 4 bases, the J end by 8 bases, with 17 bases between. Per the germline V gene, CDR1 is LGHNA and CDR2 is YSLEER. The CDR3 region is CASSRQSSGLEKLFF. The CDR3 bases are TGCGCCAGCAGCCGCCAAAGTAGCGGGTTGGAAAAACTGTTTTTT.

This clonotype was counted at least ten times. V is TRBV2 and J is TRBJ1-2, with 9 bases fitting TRBD1. The CDR3 runs to 16 residues. Trimming at V came to 4 bases and at J to 6 bases, leaving 12 bases not matched to a gene. Germline V lookup: CDR1 SNHLY, CDR2 FYNNEI. CDR3 residues: CASSGHPSGTGNGYTF. CDR3 nucleotides: TGTGCCAGCAGTGGCCATCCGTCCGGGACAGGGAATGGCTACACCTTC.

This clonotype was found many times. This chain uses TRBV28 with TRBJ2-7; no reliable D call. From germline, CDR1 is MDHEN and CDR2 SYDVKM. The CDR3 spans 14 residues. V was pared by 8 bases and J by 2 bases, with 16 bases between. The CDR3 DNA reads TGTGCCAGCGCTCAATGGGCCATAACCTACGAGCAGTACTTC. Its protein is CASAQWAITYEQYF.

The rearrangement uses TRBV15 and TRBJ2-7, with TRBD1 matching 9 bases. Germline values: CDR1 LNHNV, CDR2 YYDKDF (reference sequence). CDR3 length: 12 residues. The V gene end was trimmed by 8 bases and the J gene end by 3 bases; junction bases not matched to a gene: 2. The CDR3 nucleotides are TGTGCCACCCGGGGACAGGGCTACGAGCAGTACTTC. As protein: CATRGQGYEQYF.

V gene TRBV7-2 combines with J gene TRBJ1-5, with D tentatively TRBD1 (5 bases). Trimming pared 5 bases from V and 2 bases from J, leaving 10 bases between. Germline CDR1 SGHTA, CDR2 FQGNSA. The CDR3 contains 14 residues. The CDR3 nucleotides are TGTGCCAGCAGCGCCGACAGCGGCAATCAGCCCCAGCATTTT. Protein: CASSADSGNQPQHF.

This clonotype was counted many times. V and J are TRBV7-8 and TRBJ2-7; 12 nucleotides align to TRBD2. Germline V gene sequence: CDR1 SGHVS, CDR2 FQNEAQ. V lost 4 bases, J lost 7 bases, and 2 bases stayed unmatched. The CDR3 loop spans 13 amino acids. The CDR3: CASSWGTSGEQYF. CDR3 nucleotide sequence: TGTGCCAGCAGCTGGGGGACTAGCGGGGAGCAGTACTTC.

This CDR3 reads CASSSPGNEQFF. The CDR3 DNA reads TGCGCCAGCAGTTCCCCGGGCAATGAGCAGTTCTTC. The J gene is TRBJ2-1, the V gene TRBV5-1; D is ambiguous. This CDR3 is 12 amino acids long. V lost 5 bases and J 6 bases, leaving 9 bases between the germline ends. CDR1 is SGHRS, CDR2 YFSETQ, per germline.

There are a few counts of this clonotype. The V gene is TRBV7-9, the J gene TRBJ1-3, with D perhaps matching TRBD1 (5 bases). Germline values: CDR1 SEHNR, CDR2 FQNEAQ (reference sequence). The CDR3 has 18 residues. The V gene lost 5 bases and the J gene lost 3 bases, with 23 bases spanning the gap. The CDR3 region is CASSDPPGREIVGNTIYF. The CDR3 nucleotides read TGTGCCAGCAGCGACCCTCCGGGCAGGGAGATTGTTGGAAACACCATATATTTT.

V usage is TRBV6-1 and J usage is TRBJ1-4; D call uncertain. The CDR3 has 13 amino acids. Germline CDR1 and CDR2: MNHNS and SASEGT. Trimming removed 8 bases from V and 7 bases from J, with 14 bases in between. CDR3 bases: TGTGCCAGCTCCTGGTCGAAGGGTGAAAAACTGTTTTTT. Translating it yields CASSWSKGEKLFF.

In its sample, this clonotype was seen once. The chain joins TRBV6-2 or TRBV6-3 to TRBJ2-1; TRBD2 aligns across 9 bases. J was trimmed by 2 bases and V by 10 bases; bases with no gene match: 9. Germline V CDR1 and CDR2: MNHEY, SVGEGT. The CDR3 is 15 residues long. The CDR3 loop reads CATLGASGAYNEQFF. CDR3 nucleotides: TGTGCCACCCTCGGGGCTAGCGGGGCCTACAATGAGCAGTTCTTC.

V and J are TRBV30 and TRBJ1-1; D is ambiguous. Per germline, CDR1 GTSNPN and CDR2 SVGIG (reference sequence). The CDR3 extends over 15 amino acids. V was shortened by 6 bases and J by 0 bases, with 17 bases between the two germline ends. In nucleotides, the CDR3 is TGTGCCTGTAATGAAGCGGCACCAATGAACACTGAAGCTTTCTTT. This sequence encodes CACNEAAPMNTEAFF.

The sample holds many counts of this clonotype. The gene calls are TRBV12-3 or TRBV12-4 and TRBJ1-6, with 7 bases matching TRBD1. The CDR3 spans 16 residues. V was pared by 4 bases and J by 6 bases, with 9 bases of the junction left unmatched. This CDR3 reads CASSSGTAGGNSPLHF. The CDR3 nucleotides read TGTGCCAGCAGTTCCGGGACAGCGGGGGGTAATTCACCCCTCCACTTT.

The table lists this clonotype with many counts. J is TRBJ1-1 and V is TRBV29-1; D gene uncertain. The germline V gene has CDR1 SQVTM and CDR2 ANQGSEA. The ends were cut back, 1 base at V and 2 bases at J, with 2 bases in the middle. This CDR3 has 11 residues. The CDR3 loop is CSVEGNTEAFF. Written as DNA, the CDR3 is TGCAGCGTTGAAGGTAACACTGAAGCTTTCTTT.

The V and J genes are TRBV7-3 and TRBJ1-4; D is possibly TRBD1 (5 bases). The CDR3 contains 15 residues. The germline V and J ends were trimmed by 5 bases and 3 bases, with 13 bases remaining between them. CDR1 is SGHTA, CDR2 FQGTGA, per germline. DNA of the CDR3: TGTGCCAGCAGCGTCTCAGGGTGGGCTAATGAAAAACTGTTTTTT. This sequence encodes CASSVSGWANEKLFF.